This record covers a single T cell receptor beta chain. The junction had 9 bases not matched to a gene; V was cut back by 5 bases and J by 4 bases. Per the germline V gene, CDR1 is GTSNPN and CDR2 is SVGIG (reference sequence). This CDR3 has 15 residues. These data belong to a study of T cell responses to AZD1222 COVID-19 vaccine. Here immunoSEQ multiplex PCR was the method, and the copy in TCRdb shows in-frame clones only, minus some. The table has around 140,000 clones, approximately 91% seen once. This clonotype was obtained from an adult who received the AZD1222 COVID-19 vaccine. The chain uses TRBV30 and TRBJ2-3; TRBD2 matches at 10 bases. Here the sequenced sample was peripheral blood, taken 28 days after the second AZD1222 dose. DNA of the CDR3: TGTGCCTGGTCTTACAGCGGGGGGGCCTCAGATACGCAGTATTTT. This translates into CAWSYSGGASDTQYF.